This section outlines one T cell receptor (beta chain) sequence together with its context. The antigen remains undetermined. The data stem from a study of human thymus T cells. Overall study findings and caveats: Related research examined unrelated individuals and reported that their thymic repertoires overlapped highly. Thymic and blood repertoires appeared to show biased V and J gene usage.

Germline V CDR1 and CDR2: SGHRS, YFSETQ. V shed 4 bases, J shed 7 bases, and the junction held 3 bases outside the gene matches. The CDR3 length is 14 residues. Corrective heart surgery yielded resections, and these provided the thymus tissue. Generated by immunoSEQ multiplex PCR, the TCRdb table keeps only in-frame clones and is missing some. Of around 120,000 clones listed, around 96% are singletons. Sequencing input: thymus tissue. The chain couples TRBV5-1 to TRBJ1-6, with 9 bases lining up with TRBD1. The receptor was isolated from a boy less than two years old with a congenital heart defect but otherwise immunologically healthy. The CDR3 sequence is CASSRDRENSPLHF. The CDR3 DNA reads TGCGCCAGCAGCCGGGACAGGGAAAATTCACCCCTCCACTTT.